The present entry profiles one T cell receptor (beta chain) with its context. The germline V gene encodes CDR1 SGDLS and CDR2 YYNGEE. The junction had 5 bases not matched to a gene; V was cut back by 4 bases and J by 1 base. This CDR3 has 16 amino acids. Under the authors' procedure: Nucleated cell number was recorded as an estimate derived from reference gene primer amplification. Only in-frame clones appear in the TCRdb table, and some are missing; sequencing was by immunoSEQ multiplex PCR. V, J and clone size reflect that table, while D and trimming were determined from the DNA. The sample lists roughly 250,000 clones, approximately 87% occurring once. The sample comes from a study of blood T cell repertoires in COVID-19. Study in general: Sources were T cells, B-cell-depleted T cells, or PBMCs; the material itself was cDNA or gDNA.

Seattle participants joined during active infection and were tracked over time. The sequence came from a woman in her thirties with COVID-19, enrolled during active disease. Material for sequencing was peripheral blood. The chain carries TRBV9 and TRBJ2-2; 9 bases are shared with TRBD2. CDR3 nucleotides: TGTGCCAGCAGCCCTCAAGCGGGGGGGAACACCGGGGAGCTGTTTTTT. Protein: CASSPQAGGNTGELFF.